This T cell receptor beta chain comes out of a study of T cell changes during pregnancy in multiple sclerosis. This CDR3 is 16 amino acids long. Unmatched junction bases numbered 11, after V lost 5 bases and J lost 5 bases. The germline CDR1 and CDR2 sequences are SGHRS and YFSETQ. TCRdb's table, derived via immunoSEQ multiplex PCR, lists solely in-frame clones and lacks some. Of under 95,000 clones in the sample, 94% are singletons; the top ten hold roughly 0.9%. This receptor was obtained from a female donor in good health, enrolled as a control in a pregnancy study. Sequenced here: peripheral blood, sampled in the second trimester of pregnancy. This rearrangement joins TRBV5-1 to TRBJ1-1, with TRBD1 matching 11 bases. The DNA for the CDR3 is TGCGCCAGCAGACCAGGACAGGGGGCTGTTGGGACTGAAGCTTTCTTT. Translation gives CASRPGQGAVGTEAFF.